This T cell receptor beta chain was obtained from a study of cytomegalovirus exposure and HLA in healthy donors. V shed 0 bases, J shed 4 bases, and the junction held 3 bases outside the gene matches. CDR1 and CDR2 from the germline V gene are MRHNA and SNTAGT. The length of the CDR3 is 16 residues. This clone has a handful of counts. Profiling relied on immunoSEQ multiplex PCR, and the TCRdb table lists in-frame clones only, not all of them. The table lists about 170,000 clones, 75% to 90% of them singletons. Input material: PBMCs. The chain recombines TRBV6-4 with TRBJ2-3; 11 nucleotides line up with TRBD2. The TCR sequence derives from a woman aged 18-29 years in good health and CMV-seronegative. The CDR3 is CASSDSSGGAPDTQYF. Here the CDR3 DNA reads TGTGCCAGCAGTGACTCTAGCGGGGGGGCCCCAGATACGCAGTATTTT.